What follows are 26 T cell receptor beta chains derived from one specimen sequenced in a study of somatic mutations in cytotoxic T cells in rheumatoid arthritis. Here immunoSEQ multiplex PCR was the method, and the copy in TCRdb shows in-frame clones only, minus some. Here the sample spans 10,000 to 15,000 clones, under 80% being singletons. Sequenced material: CD8+ T cells sorted from blood. The receptors stem from a man between 65 and 80 years old in good health.

This chain uses TRBV25-1 with TRBJ1-2; possibly TRBD1 for D (5 bases). Germline CDR1 MGHDK, CDR2 SYGVNS. The CDR3 spans 14 residues. Deletions cut 1 base from V and 2 bases from J, with 8 bases between. CDR3 sequence (DNA): TGTGCCAGCAGTGAATTTGGGACCAACTATGGCTACACCTTC. It translates to CASSEFGTNYGYTF.

This chain links TRBV5-4 with TRBJ1-4; D call uncertain. The V end lost 3 bases, the J end lost 0 bases, and 6 bases lay between the germline ends. From germline, CDR1 is SGHNT and CDR2 YYREEE (reference sequence). This CDR3 spans 14 amino acids. CDR3 sequence reads: CASSSKATNEKLFF. The CDR3 nucleotides read TGTGCCAGCAGCTCCAAAGCAACTAATGAAAAACTGTTTTTT.

The chain joins TRBV28 to TRBJ2-1; TRBD2 matches at 8 bases. After removal of 2 bases from V and 5 bases from J, the junction contained 5 bases not matched to a gene. Germline loops: CDR1 MDHEN, CDR2 SYDVKM. The CDR3 sequence is 15 residues long. In DNA, the CDR3 is TGTGCCAGCAGTTTAGATGACGGGGGGGACAATGAGCAGTTCTTC. It yields the protein CASSLDDGGDNEQFF.

This clone was found a few times. V usage is TRBV19 and J usage is TRBJ2-7, with no clear D. Germline V gene lookup returns CDR1 LNHDA and CDR2 SQIVND (reference sequence). CDR3 length equals 14 residues. V was cut by 5 bases and J by 1 base, with 12 bases left in between. CDR3 loop: CASSGSQPSYEQYF. CDR3 coding DNA: TGTGCCAGTAGTGGCTCACAACCTTCCTACGAGCAGTACTTC.

The rearrangement links TRBV25-1 to TRBJ2-5, with unresolved D. Trimming left V 5 bases short and J 2 bases short, with 3 bases between. CDR1 is MGHDK, CDR2 SYGVNS, per germline. CDR3 length: 11 amino acids. CDR3 DNA sequence: TGTGCCAGCAGTCCGCAAGAGACCCAGTACTTC. Its translation is CASSPQETQYF.

This clone has only one observation. This chain connects TRBV9 to TRBJ1-3; the D is unclear. The germline gives CDR1 SGDLS, CDR2 YYNGEE. The V gene lost 4 bases and the J gene lost 0 bases, with 14 bases spanning the gap. The CDR3 totals 16 residues. The CDR3 region is CASSSLGPVSGNTIYF. The DNA for the CDR3 is TGTGCCAGCAGCTCACTCGGACCGGTCTCTGGAAACACCATATATTTT.

V usage is TRBV28 and J usage is TRBJ2-5; the D gene is possibly TRBD1 (5 bases). The end of the DNA is better explained by TRBJ2-7, so the J call may be wrong. Germline V CDR1 and CDR2: MDHEN, SYDVKM. The length of the CDR3 is 13 residues. The CDR3 DNA reads TGTGCCAGCAGGGACACAGTACCCTACGAGCAGTACTTC. This encodes CASRDTVPYEQYF.

The chain combines TRBV25-1 with TRBJ2-2; D gene ambiguous. The CDR3 is 14 amino acids. Germline V gene lookup returns CDR1 MGHDK and CDR2 SYGVNS. The V end was cut by 6 bases, the J end by 5 bases, with 13 bases between. The CDR3 sequence: CASSLNFLTGELFF. The CDR3 DNA reads as TGTGCCAGCAGCCTTAACTTCTTGACCGGGGAGCTGTTTTTT.

The chain joins TRBV13 to TRBJ1-2; D is possibly TRBD1 (6 bases). CDR1 PRHDT and CDR2 FYEKMQ come from the germline V gene (reference sequence). CDR3 length: 14 amino acids. Trimming pared 10 bases from V and 5 bases from J, leaving 20 bases between. CDR3 protein: CATRARRDNYGYTF. CDR3 bases: TGTGCCACGAGAGCCCGCCGGGACAATTATGGCTACACCTTC. The full variable domain, completed using reference TRBV13 and TRBJ1-2, is AAGVIQSPRHLIKEKRETATLKCYPIPRHDTVYWYQQGPGQDPQFLISFYEKMQSDKGSIPDRFSAQQFSDYHSELNMSSLELGDSALYFCATRARRDNYGYTFGSGTRLTVV.

Only a few counts were recorded for this clone. The genes are TRBV6-4 and TRBJ2-3, with 8 bases aligning to TRBD1. Losses at the gene ends were 0 bases for V and 5 bases for J; bases not matched to a gene: 7. The CDR3 spans 16 residues. Germline CDR1 reads MRHNA; CDR2 reads SNTAGT. CDR3 sequence: CASSDSIGQGGDTQYF. CDR3 in DNA: TGTGCCAGCAGTGACTCTATAGGACAGGGTGGAGATACGCAGTATTTT.

The chain recombines TRBV27 with TRBJ2-2, with D unclear. The CDR3 contains 13 residues. Germline CDR1 and CDR2: MNHEY and SMNVEV (reference sequence). V was clipped by 0 bases and J by 3 bases, with 2 bases between them. The CDR3 nucleotides are TGTGCCAGCAGTTTATCCTACACCGGGGAGCTGTTTTTT. Its protein product is CASSLSYTGELFF.

The chain recombines TRBV28 with TRBJ1-2; no clear D. This CDR3 has 14 residues. Trimming took off 3 bases at V and 3 bases at J, with 11 bases between the two ends. Germline CDR1 reads MDHEN; CDR2 reads SYDVKM. As DNA, the CDR3 is TGTGCCAGCAGTTTTATAAGGAAGGACTATGGCTACACCTTC. It specifies CASSFIRKDYGYTF.

Only one count was recorded for this clone. The chain couples TRBV19 to TRBJ2-7, with unresolved D. Germline CDR1 LNHDA, CDR2 SQIVND (reference sequence). V gave up 5 bases and J gave up 0 bases, with 8 bases separating them. This CDR3 has 13 amino acids. CDR3 nucleotides: TGTGCCAGTAGTGCCGCCCGCTCCTACGAGCAGTACTTC. Translated, it gives CASSAARSYEQYF.

The CDR3 protein is CASSPGVGAGLNEQFF. The CDR3 DNA is TGTGCCAGCAGCCCTGGGGTTGGGGCAGGGCTGAATGAGCAGTTCTTC. V usage is TRBV5-6 and J usage is TRBJ2-1, with TRBD1 as a possible D gene (5 bases). Germline V lookup: CDR1 SGHDT, CDR2 YYEEEE. Trimming left V 4 bases short and J 7 bases short, with 21 bases between. CDR3 size: 16 residues.

This rearrangement joins TRBV10-3 to TRBJ1-1; D might be TRBD1 (6 bases). The CDR3 runs 15 residues. CDR1 and CDR2 from the germline V gene are ENHRY and SYGVKD. Trimming shortened V by 6 bases and J by 3 bases, and 17 bases separated the two germline ends. Here the CDR3 reads CAISAKQGRDTEAFF. The CDR3 DNA follows: TGTGCCATCAGCGCTAAACAGGGAAGGGACACTGAAGCTTTCTTT.

This chain joins TRBV6-6 and TRBJ2-7; D possibly corresponds to TRBD2 (5 bases). The length of the CDR3 is 14 residues. Germline V lookup: CDR1 MNHNY, CDR2 SVGAGI (reference sequence). V was trimmed by 5 bases and J by 0 bases, leaving 11 bases between them. CDR3 DNA sequence: TGTGCCAGCAGTCAAAGCGGTCTCTCCTACGAGCAGTACTTC. Its protein product is CASSQSGLSYEQYF.

The chain employs TRBV10-1 and TRBJ2-2; no clear D gene. Germline CDR1 is WNHNN and CDR2 is SYGVQD (reference sequence). V lost 1 base to trimming and J lost 5 bases, with 8 bases between them. This CDR3 is 14 amino acids long. The CDR3 is CASSEFVGTGELFF. The DNA for the CDR3 is TGCGCCAGCAGTGAGTTCGTAGGTACCGGGGAGCTGTTTTTT.

The chain employs TRBV5-1 and TRBJ2-6; D call uncertain. The V end was cut by 0 bases, the J end by 9 bases, with 13 bases between. Per the germline V gene, CDR1 is SGHRS and CDR2 is YFSETQ. The CDR3 extends over 15 amino acids. The CDR3 DNA is TGCGCCAGCAGCTTGGACCCAGGCATACTCAACGTCCTGACTTTC. Amino acid sequence: CASSLDPGILNVLTF.

The chain is built from TRBV7-7 and TRBJ2-7, with D possibly matching TRBD1 (6 bases). The V end was cut by 3 bases, the J end by 0 bases, with 9 bases between. The CDR3 contains 14 residues. CDR1 and CDR2 from the germline V gene are SSHAT and FNYEAQ (reference sequence). The CDR3 sequence is CASSLDRTSYEQYF. CDR3 DNA sequence: TGTGCCAGCAGCTTGGACAGAACCTCCTACGAGCAGTACTTC.

V gene TRBV4-3 combines with J gene TRBJ2-2; perhaps TRBD2 as D (7 bases). Between the trimmed V and J ends, which lost 4 bases and 1 base, there was a span of 16 bases. The CDR3 runs 17 residues. Germline assignment: CDR1 LGHNA and CDR2 YSLEER. CDR3 sequence (DNA): TGCGCCAGCAGCCTTCCAGGGGCGGGGGTGAACACCGGGGAGCTGTTTTTT. Its translation is CASSLPGAGVNTGELFF.

This clone appeared a single time. The chain recombines TRBV5-4 with TRBJ2-3; perhaps TRBD2 as D (7 bases). The V end was cut by 3 bases, the J end by 4 bases, with 12 bases between. Germline V gene data show CDR1 as SGHNT and CDR2 as YYREEE (reference sequence). The CDR3 has 14 amino acids. CDR3 amino acids: CASSSGGGADTQYF. For the CDR3, the DNA is TGTGCCAGCAGCTCGGGGGGCGGGGCAGATACGCAGTATTTT.

The chain carries TRBV11-2 and TRBJ2-7; perhaps TRBD2 as D (6 bases). The CDR3 extends over 13 amino acids. Trimming took 7 bases from V and 4 from J, leaving 14 bases between them. CDR1 SGHAT and CDR2 FQNNGV come from the germline V gene. CDR3 coding DNA: TGTGCCAGCACGGTAGGAGGGGTATACGAGCAGTACTTC. It yields the protein CASTVGGVYEQYF.

The chain employs TRBV27 and TRBJ2-3, with D uncertain. The CDR3 has 15 amino acids. Germline V gene lookup returns CDR1 MNHEY and CDR2 SMNVEV (reference sequence). V lost 6 bases and J lost 0, with 13 bases in between. The CDR3 DNA reads TGTGCCAGCAGGTGGGCGATAGCTAGCACAGATACGCAGTATTTT. Protein product: CASRWAIASTDTQYF.

The chain has TRBV6-6 and TRBJ2-7; 8 nucleotides align to TRBD1. V gave up 5 bases and J gave up 2 bases; unmatched junction bases: 11. This CDR3 has 16 amino acids. Germline assignment: CDR1 MNHNY and CDR2 SVGAGI (reference sequence). This chain's CDR3 is CASSAEDRAATYEQYF. DNA for the CDR3: TGTGCCAGCAGTGCCGAGGACAGGGCGGCTACCTACGAGCAGTACTTC.

This clone was counted only a few times. This chain links TRBV5-1 with TRBJ2-5; 7 bases line up with TRBD1. With V trimmed by 1 base and J by 2 bases, 5 bases remained unmatched. Germline CDR1 SGHRS, CDR2 YFSETQ. The CDR3 is 15 residues long. The CDR3 is CASSLTRQGQETQYF. The DNA for the CDR3 is TGCGCCAGCAGCTTGACGAGACAGGGACAAGAGACCCAGTACTTC.

The V gene is TRBV27, the J gene TRBJ2-2; perhaps TRBD2 as D (7 bases). Per germline, CDR1 MNHEY and CDR2 SMNVEV (reference sequence). The CDR3 covers 15 residues. V was shortened by 3 bases and J by 6 bases, with 14 bases between the two germline ends. The CDR3 DNA reads TGTGCCAGCAGTTTGAGGGGGGGATTTGCCGGGGAGCTGTTTTTT. Translating gives CASSLRGGFAGELFF.